This T cell receptor beta chain was recovered during a study of T cells in Graves' hyperthyroidism and ophthalmopathy. The germline V gene has CDR1 SNHLY and CDR2 FYNNEI. The junction had 13 bases not matched to a gene; V was cut back by 7 bases and J by 8 bases. The CDR3 runs 14 residues. Study conclusions and caveats: Expanded thyroid clonotypes (above 0.001) were mostly also found in blood.

Amplified TCR beta CDR3 regions came from RNA transcripts. The HTBI set primed first-round TCR CDR3 RT-PCR. TCRdb called the multiplex PCR reads again in MiXCR, with one record for every CDR3 protein. The table has a few hundred thousand distinct CDR3 sequences, 16% seen once. This clonotype was counted a few times. Its antigen remains unidentified. The V gene is TRBV2, the J gene TRBJ1-2; 7 nucleotides align to TRBD1. The receptor was derived from a woman in her thirties or forties with Graves' ophthalmopathy. The sample was blood. For the CDR3, the DNA is TGTGCCAGCATCCTGGACTCCAGGGGGAACGGCTACACCTTC. Encoded protein: CASILDSRGNGYTF.